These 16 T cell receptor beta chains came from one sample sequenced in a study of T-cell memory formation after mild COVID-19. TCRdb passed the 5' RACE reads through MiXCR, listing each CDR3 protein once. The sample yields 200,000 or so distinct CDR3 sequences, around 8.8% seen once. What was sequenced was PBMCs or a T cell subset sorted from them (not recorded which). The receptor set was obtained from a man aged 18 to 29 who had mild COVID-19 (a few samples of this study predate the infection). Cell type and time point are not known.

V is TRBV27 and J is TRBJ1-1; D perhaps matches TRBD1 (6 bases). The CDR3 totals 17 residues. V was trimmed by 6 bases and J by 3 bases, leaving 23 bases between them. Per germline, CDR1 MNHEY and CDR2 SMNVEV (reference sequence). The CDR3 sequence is CASRTSTGLLGHTEAFF. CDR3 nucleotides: TGTGCCAGCAGGACCTCAACAGGGTTACTAGGGCACACTGAAGCTTTCTTT.

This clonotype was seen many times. This chain's CDR3 is CASSLPGLAQDTQYF. CDR3 DNA sequence: TGTGCCAGCAGCTTACCGGGACTAGCGCAGGATACGCAGTATTTT. This chain uses TRBV5-6 with TRBJ2-3; 10 bases align to TRBD2. V gave up 2 bases and J gave up 6 bases; unmatched junction bases: 6. The CDR3 totals 15 residues. CDR1 and CDR2 from the germline V gene are SGHDT and YYEEEE.

The CDR3 sequence is CASSQEGGHYNEQFF. The DNA of the CDR3 is TGCGCCAGCAGCCAAGAGGGGGGACACTACAATGAGCAGTTCTTC. The V and J genes are TRBV4-3 and TRBJ2-1; perhaps D is TRBD1 or TRBD2 (6 bases each). The germline gives CDR1 LGHNA, CDR2 YSLEER. The CDR3 length is 15 residues. V lost 0 bases and J lost 3, with 9 bases in between.

CDR3 sequence reads: CASSTDSQQYV. CDR3 in DNA: TGTGCCAGCAGCACGGACTCGCAGCAGTACGTC. The chain couples TRBV7-9 to TRBJ2-7; D is possibly TRBD2 (5 bases). Trimming cost V 5 bases and J 8 bases, with 10 bases left between them. The CDR3 extends over 11 amino acids. The germline CDR1 and CDR2 sequences are SEHNR and FQNEAQ (reference sequence).

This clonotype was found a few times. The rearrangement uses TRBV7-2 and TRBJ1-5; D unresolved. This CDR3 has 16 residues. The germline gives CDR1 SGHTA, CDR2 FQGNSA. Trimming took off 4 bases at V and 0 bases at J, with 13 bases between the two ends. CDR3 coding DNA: TGTGCCAGCAGCTCCGGAAGACCCTATAGCAATCAGCCCCAGCATTTT. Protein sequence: CASSSGRPYSNQPQHF.

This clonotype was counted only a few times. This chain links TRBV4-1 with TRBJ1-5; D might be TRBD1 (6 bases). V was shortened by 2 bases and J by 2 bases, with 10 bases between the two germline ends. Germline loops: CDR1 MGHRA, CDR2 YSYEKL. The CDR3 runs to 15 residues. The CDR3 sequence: CASSQQGSGNQPQHF. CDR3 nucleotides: TGCGCCAGCAGCCAACAGGGGAGTGGCAATCAGCCCCAGCATTTT.

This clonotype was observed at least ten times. CDR3 sequence reads: CAPPGNTEAFF. DNA for the CDR3: TGTGCCCCTCCTGGAAACACTGAAGCTTTCTTT. The chain recombines TRBV7-9 with TRBJ1-1; D remains ambiguous. Between the trimmed V and J ends, which lost 11 bases and 2 bases, there was a span of 9 bases. The V gene's germline CDR1 is SEHNR and CDR2 FQNEAQ (reference sequence). This CDR3 has 11 amino acids.

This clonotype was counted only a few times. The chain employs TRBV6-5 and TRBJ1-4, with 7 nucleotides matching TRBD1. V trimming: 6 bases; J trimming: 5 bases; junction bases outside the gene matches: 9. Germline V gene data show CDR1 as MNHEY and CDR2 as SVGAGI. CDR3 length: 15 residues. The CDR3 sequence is CASSLTGTENEKLFF. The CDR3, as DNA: TGTGCCAGCAGCCTGACCGGGACAGAGAATGAAAAACTGTTTTTT.

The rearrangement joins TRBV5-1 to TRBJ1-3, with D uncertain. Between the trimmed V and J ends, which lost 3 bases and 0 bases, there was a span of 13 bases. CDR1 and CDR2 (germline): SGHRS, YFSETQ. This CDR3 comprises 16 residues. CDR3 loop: CASSWDGDPSGNTIYF. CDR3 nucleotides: TGCGCCAGCAGCTGGGATGGGGATCCCTCTGGAAACACCATATATTTT.

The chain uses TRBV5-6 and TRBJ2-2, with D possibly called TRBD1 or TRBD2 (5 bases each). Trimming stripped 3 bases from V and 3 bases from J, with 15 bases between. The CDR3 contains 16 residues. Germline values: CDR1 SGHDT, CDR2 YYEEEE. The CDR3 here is CASSSGTFPDTGELFF. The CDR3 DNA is TGTGCCAGCAGCTCAGGGACCTTTCCCGACACCGGGGAGCTGTTTTTT.

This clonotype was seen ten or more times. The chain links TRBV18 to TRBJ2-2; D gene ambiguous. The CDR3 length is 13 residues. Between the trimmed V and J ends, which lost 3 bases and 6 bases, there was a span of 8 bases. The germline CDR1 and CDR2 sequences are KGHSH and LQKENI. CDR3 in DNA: TGTGCCAGCTCACCGGAGAATCCCGGGGAGCTGTTTTTT. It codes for CASSPENPGELFF. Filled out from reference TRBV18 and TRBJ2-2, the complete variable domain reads NAGVMQNPRHLVRRRGQEARLRCSPMKGHSHVYWYRQLPEEGLKFMVYLQKENIIDESGMPKERFSAEFPKEGPSILRIQQVVRGDSAAYFCASSPENPGELFFGEGSRLTVL.

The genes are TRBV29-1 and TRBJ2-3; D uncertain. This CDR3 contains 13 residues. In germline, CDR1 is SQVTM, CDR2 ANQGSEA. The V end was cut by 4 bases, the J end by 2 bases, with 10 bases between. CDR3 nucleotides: TGCAGCGTTGGTGGGGTCGACACAGATACGCAGTATTTT. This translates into CSVGGVDTDTQYF.

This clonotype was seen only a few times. CDR3 region: CASSLWGVQETQYF. CDR3 DNA sequence: TGTGCCAGCAGTTTATGGGGGGTACAAGAGACCCAGTACTTC. The rearrangement joins TRBV12-3 or TRBV12-4 to TRBJ2-5, with D perhaps TRBD2 (6 bases). The CDR3 consists of 14 residues. The V end was cut by 2 bases, the J end by 2 bases, with 9 bases between.

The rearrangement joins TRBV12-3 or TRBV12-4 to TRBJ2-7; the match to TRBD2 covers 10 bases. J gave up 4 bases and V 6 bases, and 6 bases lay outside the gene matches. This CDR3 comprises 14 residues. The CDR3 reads CASSSTSGVYEQYF. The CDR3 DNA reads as TGTGCCAGCAGCTCCACTAGCGGGGTATACGAGCAGTACTTC.

This chain's CDR3 is CASSPLEGSNQPQHF. CDR3 bases: TGTGCCAGCAGCCCCCTAGAGGGTAGCAATCAGCCCCAGCATTTT. The rearrangement links TRBV4-2 to TRBJ1-5; unclear D gene. The CDR3 loop spans 15 amino acids. CDR1 and CDR2 from the germline V gene are LGHNA and YNFKEQ. Deletions cut 4 bases from V and 0 bases from J, with 10 bases between.

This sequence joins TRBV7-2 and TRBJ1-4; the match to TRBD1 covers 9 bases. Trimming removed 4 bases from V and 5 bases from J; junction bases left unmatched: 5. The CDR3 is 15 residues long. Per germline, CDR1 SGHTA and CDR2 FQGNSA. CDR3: CASSSLGTGNEKLFF. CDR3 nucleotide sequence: TGTGCCAGCAGCTCCCTCGGGACAGGGAATGAAAAACTGTTTTTT.